These T cell receptor beta chains were read from a single sample in a study of blood T cell repertoires in COVID-19. Sequenced by immunoSEQ multiplex PCR; TCRdb stores in-frame clones only, minus some. This sample has approximately 97,000 clones; roughly 88% occur once, and the top ten carry roughly 12%. Sequences were obtained from peripheral blood. The receptor set was obtained from a human donor in a cohort sampled during active COVID-19. Each CDR3 is given with its conserved first and last residue. Each record gives: J gene, CDR3 length, D gene, clone size, V gene, CDR3 protein, CDR3 DNA. A D gene is named only where the DNA matches it firmly. Not all rows give a size; the values are once, few, many and, for expanded clones, a class.

>TRBJ1-2|14|TRBD1|-|TRBV6-5
CASSSPGQWYGYTF
TGTGCCAGCAGTTCCCCGGGACAGTGGTATGGCTACACCTTC
>TRBJ2-5|11|-|-|TRBV7-9
CASTDLEAQYF
TGTGCCAGCACCGACCTGGAGGCCCAGTACTTC
>TRBJ2-7|12|TRBD2|-|TRBV7-8
CASSPTSGAEYF
TGTGCCAGCAGCCCCACTAGCGGCGCGGAGTACTTC
>TRBJ1-5|16|TRBD1|-|TRBV7-9
CASSLDWGQGSSAQHF
TGTGCCAGCAGCTTAGATTGGGGACAGGGAAGCTCGGCCCAGCATTTT
>TRBJ2-3|16|TRBD2|-|TRBV9
CASSVAAGANTDTQYF
TGTGCCAGCAGCGTAGCAGCGGGGGCGAACACAGATACGCAGTATTTT
>TRBJ2-1|15|TRBD2|-|TRBV6-5
CASRRQTSGRHEQFF
TGTGCCAGCAGACGACAGACTAGCGGGAGACATGAGCAGTTCTTC
>TRBJ2-3|14|-|few|TRBV21-1
CATIAGAVADTQYF
TGTGCCACAATAGCGGGGGCAGTGGCAGATACGCAGTATTTT
>TRBJ1-3|15|-|once|TRBV27
CASRDTFAPGNTIYF
TGTGCCAGCAGGGACACATTCGCGCCCGGAAACACCATATATTTT
>TRBJ2-7|14|TRBD1|once|TRBV9
CASSFRDRSYEQYF
TGTGCCAGCAGCTTCCGGGACAGATCCTACGAGCAGTACTTC
>TRBJ2-7|14|-|-|TRBV9
CASSVATRPYEQYF
TGTGCCAGCAGCGTAGCTACCAGGCCCTACGAGCAGTACTTC
>TRBJ1-6|15|-|few|TRBV15
CATSRVGQGNSPLHF
TGTGCCACCAGCAGAGTTGGGCAGGGTAATTCACCCCTCCACTTT
>TRBJ1-4|14|-|once|TRBV5-1
CASSSDRPWEKLFF
TGCGCCAGCAGTTCTGACAGGCCGTGGGAAAAACTGTTTTTT
>TRBJ1-1|16|-|once|TRBV2
CASSERGLGRNTEAFF
TGTGCCAGCAGTGAAAGGGGGTTGGGTAGGAACACTGAAGCTTTCTTT
>TRBJ2-4|17|TRBD2|-|TRBV6-2/TRBV6-3
CASSPGLAGLAKNIQYF
TGTGCCAGCAGCCCCGGACTAGCGGGGTTAGCCAAAAACATTCAGTACTTC
>TRBJ2-1|13|-|-|TRBV7-3
CASSLSGDNEQFF
TGTGCCAGCAGCTTGTCAGGGGACAATGAGCAGTTCTTC
>TRBJ2-7|14|TRBD2|-|TRBV7-6
CASSLGYGRGEQYF
TGTGCCAGCAGCTTAGGATACGGGAGGGGCGAGCAGTACTTC
>TRBJ2-1|14|TRBD2|-|TRBV2
CASQGGSSYNEQFF
TGTGCCAGCCAAGGCGGGAGCTCCTACAATGAGCAGTTCTTC
>TRBJ2-3|22|TRBD2|-|TRBV4-3
CASSQDLSRLAGGTSSTDTQYF
TGCGCCAGCAGCCAAGATTTATCGAGACTAGCGGGGGGCACCTCTAGCACAGATACGCAGTATTTT
>TRBJ1-2|13|TRBD1|few|TRBV7-9
CASSRGQGKGYTF
TGTGCCAGCAGCCGAGGACAGGGAAAAGGCTACACCTTC
>TRBJ1-6|19|-|few|TRBV4-2
CASSQDGGGGVGINSPLHF
TGTGCCAGCAGCCAAGATGGGGGCGGGGGTGTAGGGATTAATTCACCCCTCCACTTT
>TRBJ2-3|16|-|-|TRBV15
CATSRAAGRPTDTQYF
TGTGCCACCAGCAGGGCGGCAGGGAGGCCCACAGATACGCAGTATTTT
>TRBJ1-1|18|TRBD1|-|TRBV18
CASSPPGTGKLTNTEAFF
TGTGCCAGCTCACCCCCCGGGACAGGTAAACTAACGAACACTGAAGCTTTCTTT
>TRBJ1-1|16|-|few|TRBV3-1/TRBV3-2
CASSRPGQTVNTEAFF
TGTGCCAGCAGCCGACCTGGTCAGACAGTGAACACTGAAGCTTTCTTT
>TRBJ2-7|15|TRBD1|-|TRBV7-8
CASSSGTGLDYEQYF
TGTGCCAGCAGCTCCGGGACAGGGCTAGACTACGAGCAGTACTTC
>TRBJ1-3|14|-|once|TRBV11-2
CASGHSGSGNTIYF
TGTGCCAGCGGTCATTCAGGGTCTGGAAACACCATATATTTT
>TRBJ2-3|13|TRBD2|-|TRBV12-3/TRBV12-4
CASSAAPGGTQYF
TGTGCCAGCAGTGCAGCGCCGGGAGGTACGCAGTATTTT
>TRBJ2-7|14|-|-|TRBV10-3
CAISEQGGAGEQYF
TGTGCCATCAGTGAGCAAGGGGGGGCCGGCGAGCAGTACTTC